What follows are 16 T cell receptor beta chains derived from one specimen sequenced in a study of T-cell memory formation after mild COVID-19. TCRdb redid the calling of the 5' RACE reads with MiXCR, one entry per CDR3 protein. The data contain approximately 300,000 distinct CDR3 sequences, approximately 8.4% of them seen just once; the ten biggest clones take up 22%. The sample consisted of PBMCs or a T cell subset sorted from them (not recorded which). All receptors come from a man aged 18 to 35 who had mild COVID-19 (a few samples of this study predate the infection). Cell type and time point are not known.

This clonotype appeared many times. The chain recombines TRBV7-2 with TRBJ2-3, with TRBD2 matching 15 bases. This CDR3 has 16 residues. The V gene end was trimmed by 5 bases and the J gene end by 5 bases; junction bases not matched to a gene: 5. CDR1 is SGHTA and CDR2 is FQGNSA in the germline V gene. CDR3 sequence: CASSGLAGGPKDTQYF. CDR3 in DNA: TGTGCCAGCAGCGGACTAGCGGGGGGGCCGAAAGATACGCAGTATTTT.

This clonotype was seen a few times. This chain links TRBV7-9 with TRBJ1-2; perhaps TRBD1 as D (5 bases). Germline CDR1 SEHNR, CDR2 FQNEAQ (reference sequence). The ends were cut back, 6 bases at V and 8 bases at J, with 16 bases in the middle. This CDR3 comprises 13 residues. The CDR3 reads CASSPDSKRGYTF. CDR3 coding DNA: TGTGCCAGCAGTCCCGACAGTAAAAGGGGCTACACCTTC.

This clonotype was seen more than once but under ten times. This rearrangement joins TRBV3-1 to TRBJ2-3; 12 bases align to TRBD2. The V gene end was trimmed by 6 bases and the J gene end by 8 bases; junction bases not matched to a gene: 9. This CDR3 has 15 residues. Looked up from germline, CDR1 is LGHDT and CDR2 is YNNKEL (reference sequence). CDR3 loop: CASRELAGGPRTQYF. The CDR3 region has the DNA TGTGCCAGCAGAGAGCTAGCGGGGGGGCCACGTACGCAGTATTTT.

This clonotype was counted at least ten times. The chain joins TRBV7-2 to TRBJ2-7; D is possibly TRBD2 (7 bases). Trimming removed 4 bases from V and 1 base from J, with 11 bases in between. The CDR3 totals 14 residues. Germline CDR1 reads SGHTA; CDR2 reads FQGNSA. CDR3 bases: TGTGCCAGCAGCTGGGGAGGGGGATCCTACGAGCAGTACTTC. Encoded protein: CASSWGGGSYEQYF.

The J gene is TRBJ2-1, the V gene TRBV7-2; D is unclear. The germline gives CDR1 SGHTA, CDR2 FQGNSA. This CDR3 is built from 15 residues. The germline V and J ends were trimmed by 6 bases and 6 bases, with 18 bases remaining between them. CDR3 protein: CASRSPQVLVNEQFF. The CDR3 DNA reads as TGTGCCAGCAGGTCCCCCCAGGTATTGGTCAATGAGCAGTTCTTC.

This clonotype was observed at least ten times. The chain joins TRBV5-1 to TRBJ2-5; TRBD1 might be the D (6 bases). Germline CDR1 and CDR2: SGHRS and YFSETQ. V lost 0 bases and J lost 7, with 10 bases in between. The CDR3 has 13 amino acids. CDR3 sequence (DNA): TGCGCCAGCAGCTTGGTGGGGGCCCGGACCCAGTACTTC. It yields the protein CASSLVGARTQYF. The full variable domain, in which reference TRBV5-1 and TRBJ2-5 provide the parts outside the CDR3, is KAGVTQTPRYLIKTRGQQVTLSCSPISGHRSVSWYQQTPGQGLQFLFEYFSETQRNKGNFPGRFSGRQFSNSRSEMNVSTLELGDSALYLCASSLVGARTQYFGPGTRLLVL.

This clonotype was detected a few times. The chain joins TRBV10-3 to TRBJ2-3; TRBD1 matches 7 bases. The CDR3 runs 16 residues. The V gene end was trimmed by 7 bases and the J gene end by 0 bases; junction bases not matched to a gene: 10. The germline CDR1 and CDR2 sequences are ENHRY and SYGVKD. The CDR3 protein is CAIKRLLGQSTDTQYF. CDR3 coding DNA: TGTGCCATCAAGAGGCTGCTGGGACAGAGCACAGATACGCAGTATTTT.

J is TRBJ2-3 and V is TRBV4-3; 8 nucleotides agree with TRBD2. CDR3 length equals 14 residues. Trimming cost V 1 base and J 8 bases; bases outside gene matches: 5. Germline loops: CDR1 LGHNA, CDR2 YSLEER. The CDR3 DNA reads TGCGCCAGCAGCCAAGCGGGGGGGGCGGGTACGCAGTATTTT. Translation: CASSQAGGAGTQYF.

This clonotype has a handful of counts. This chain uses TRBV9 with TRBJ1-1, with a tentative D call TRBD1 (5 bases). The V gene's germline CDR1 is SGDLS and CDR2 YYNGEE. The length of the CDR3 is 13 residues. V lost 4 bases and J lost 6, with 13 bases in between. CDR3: CASSSRGGSEAFF. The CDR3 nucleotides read TGTGCCAGCAGCTCCCGGGGGGGGTCTGAAGCTTTCTTT.

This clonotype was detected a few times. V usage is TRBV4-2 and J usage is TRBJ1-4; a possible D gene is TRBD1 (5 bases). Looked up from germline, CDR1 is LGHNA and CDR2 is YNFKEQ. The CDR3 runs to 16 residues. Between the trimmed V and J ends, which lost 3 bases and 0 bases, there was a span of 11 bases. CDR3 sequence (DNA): TGTGCCAGCAGCCACGAGACAGATGCAACTAATGAAAAACTGTTTTTT. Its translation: CASSHETDATNEKLFF.

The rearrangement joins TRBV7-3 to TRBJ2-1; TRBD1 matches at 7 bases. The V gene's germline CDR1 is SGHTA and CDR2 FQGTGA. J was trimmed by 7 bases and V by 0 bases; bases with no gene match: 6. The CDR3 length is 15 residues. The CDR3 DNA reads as TGTGCCAGCAGCTTAACGGGACAGTCCCGGAATGAGCAGTTCTTC. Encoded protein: CASSLTGQSRNEQFF.

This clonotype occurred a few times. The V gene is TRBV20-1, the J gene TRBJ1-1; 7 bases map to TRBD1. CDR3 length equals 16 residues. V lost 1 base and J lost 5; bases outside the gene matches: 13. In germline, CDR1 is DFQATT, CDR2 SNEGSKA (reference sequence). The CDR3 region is CSARVPRTGGGTEAFF. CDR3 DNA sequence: TGCAGTGCTAGAGTCCCTAGGACAGGAGGGGGAACTGAAGCTTTCTTT.

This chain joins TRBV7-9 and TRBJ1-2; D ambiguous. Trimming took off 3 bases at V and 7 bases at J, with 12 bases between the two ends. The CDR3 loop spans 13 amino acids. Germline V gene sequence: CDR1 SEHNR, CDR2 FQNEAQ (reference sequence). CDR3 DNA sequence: TGTGCCAGCAGCTTCGAACAGTTCAGTGGCTACACCTTC. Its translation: CASSFEQFSGYTF. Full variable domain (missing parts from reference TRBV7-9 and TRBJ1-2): DTGVSQNPRHKITKRGQNVTFRCDPISEHNRLYWYRQTLGQGPEFLTYFQNEAQLEKSRLLSDRFSAERPKGSFSTLEIQRTEQGDSAMYLCASSFEQFSGYTFGSGTRLTVV.

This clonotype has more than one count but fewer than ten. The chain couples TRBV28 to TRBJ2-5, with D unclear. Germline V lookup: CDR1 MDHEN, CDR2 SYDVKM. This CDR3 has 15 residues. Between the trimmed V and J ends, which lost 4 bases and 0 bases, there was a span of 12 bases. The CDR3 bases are TGTGCCAGCAGTTACTTCAGCGTAAACCAAGAGACCCAGTACTTC. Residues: CASSYFSVNQETQYF.

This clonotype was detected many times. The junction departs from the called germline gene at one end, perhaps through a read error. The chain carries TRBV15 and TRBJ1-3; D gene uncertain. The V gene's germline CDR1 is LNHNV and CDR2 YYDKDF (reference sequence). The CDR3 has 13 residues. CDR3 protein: CATSRDPGNTIYF. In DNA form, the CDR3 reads TGTGCCACCAGCAGAGATCCTGGGAACACCATATATTTT. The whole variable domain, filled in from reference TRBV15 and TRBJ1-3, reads DAMVIQNPRYQVTQFGKPVTLSCSQTLNHNVMYWYQQKSSQAPKLLFHYYDKDFNNEADTPDNFQSRRPNTSFCFLDIRSPGLGDTAMYLCATSRDPGNTIYFGEGSWLTVV.

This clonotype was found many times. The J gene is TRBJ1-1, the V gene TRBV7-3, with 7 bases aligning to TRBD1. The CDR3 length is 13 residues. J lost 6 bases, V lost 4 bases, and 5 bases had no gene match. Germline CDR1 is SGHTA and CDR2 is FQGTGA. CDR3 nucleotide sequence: TGTGCCAGCAGCTGGTACAGGGGATCTGAAGCTTTCTTT. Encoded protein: CASSWYRGSEAFF.